This T cell receptor beta chain was sequenced in a study of T cell responses to AZD1222 COVID-19 vaccine. The V gene end was trimmed by 4 bases and the J gene end by 0 bases; junction bases not matched to a gene: 9. Germline V gene lookup returns CDR1 SGDLS and CDR2 YYNGEE. This CDR3 is 16 amino acids long. Worth noting for this clone: Its cognate antigen is unknown.

Using immunoSEQ multiplex PCR, the repertoire was profiled, and TCRdb retains in-frame clones only, with some absent. The repertoire holds 200,000 or so clones, approximately 94% seen once, with over 7.5% in the top ten. Study-level points and caveats: Vaccination with two AZD1222 doses was followed by a rise in Spike-specific TCR breadth and depth. White British donors predominated, females outnumbered males, and clonal diversity was possibly underestimated.

V gene TRBV9 combines with J gene TRBJ1-1; 7 bases fit TRBD1. This receptor was identified in an adult in good health. Here the sequenced sample was peripheral blood, taken on day 0 of AZD1222 vaccination. The CDR3: CASSPRTGPMNTEAFF. The CDR3 bases are TGTGCCAGCAGCCCAAGGACAGGACCCATGAACACTGAAGCTTTCTTT. The full variable domain, with the rest looked up from reference TRBV9 and TRBJ1-1, is DSGVTQTPKHLITATGQRVTLRCSPRSGDLSVYWYQQSLDQGLQFLIQYYNGEERAKGNILERFSAQQFPDLHSELNLSSLELGDSALYFCASSPRTGPMNTEAFFGQGTRLTVV.